The T cell receptor (beta chain) under discussion was sequenced for a study of T cell responses to AZD1222 COVID-19 vaccine. The repertoire was sequenced with immunoSEQ multiplex PCR; TCRdb's copy has only in-frame clones and lacks some. The sample consists of 45,000 to 70,000 clones, roughly 90% of them appearing once. This clone was observed once. This receptor was obtained from an adult who received the AZD1222 COVID-19 vaccine. The sequenced sample was peripheral blood, obtained 28 days after the second AZD1222 dose.

This chain's CDR3 is CASSQGPGLAGGYSYEQYF. The CDR3 nucleotides read TGCGCCAGCAGCCAAGGACCGGGACTAGCGGGAGGGTATTCCTACGAGCAGTACTTC. The chain uses TRBV4-1 and TRBJ2-7, with 16 bases fitting TRBD2. CDR3 size: 19 residues. CDR1 MGHRA and CDR2 YSYEKL come from the germline V gene. J gave up 1 base and V 1 base, and 7 bases lay outside the gene matches.